The 30 T cell receptor beta chains listed next were all sequenced from one sample in a study of T-cell reconstitution after alpha-beta-depleted transplantation in children. Unique molecular identifiers featured in how the TCRbeta library was prepared. TCRdb reanalysed the PCR reads using MiXCR and keeps one entry per CDR3 protein. This repertoire shows about a million distinct CDR3 sequences, about 30% found once; its top ten account for about 28%. This specimen was PBMCs, mostly from graft donor cells, taken 360 days after TCRalphabeta/CD19-depleted stem cell transplant. The origin of the receptors is a boy in the first two years of life who had a stem cell transplant for SCID, so the T cells may come from the graft donor.

The chain links TRBV27 to TRBJ2-7, with a possible D match to TRBD1 (5 bases). Per the germline V gene, CDR1 is MNHEY and CDR2 is SMNVEV (reference sequence). V lost 6 bases, J lost 2 bases, and 17 bases lay in between. The CDR3 totals 15 residues. The CDR3 spells CASSSSPGLAYEQYF. DNA of the CDR3: TGTGCCAGCAGCTCATCTCCAGGGTTGGCCTACGAGCAGTACTTC.

This chain links TRBV9 with TRBJ2-1; 11 bases match TRBD2. With V trimmed by 1 base and J by 0 bases, 3 bases remained unmatched. The CDR3 is 17 amino acids. Germline loops: CDR1 SGDLS, CDR2 YYNGEE. CDR3 sequence: CASSVTLAGGSYNEQFF. The DNA for the CDR3 is TGTGCCAGCAGCGTAACCCTAGCGGGGGGCTCCTACAATGAGCAGTTCTTC.

The chain uses TRBV7-2 and TRBJ2-7, with 8 bases lining up with TRBD2. V shed 4 bases, J shed 4 bases, and the junction held 6 bases outside the gene matches. CDR1 and CDR2 (germline): SGHTA, FQGNSA. The CDR3 loop spans 14 amino acids. The DNA for the CDR3 is TGTGCCAGCAGCTCGCAGCGGGGGCGTTACGAGCAGTACTTC. As protein: CASSSQRGRYEQYF.

The chain employs TRBV5-1 and TRBJ2-1, with D tentatively TRBD2 (7 bases). The CDR3 length is 17 residues. V dropped 4 bases and J dropped 1 base, with 18 bases sitting between them. Germline V gives CDR1 SGHRS, CDR2 YFSETQ. The CDR3 DNA is TGCGCCAGCAGCCCGGGGGGCTCGTATCTATCCTACAATGAGCAGTTCTTC. It is translated as CASSPGGSYLSYNEQFF.

This sequence joins TRBV4-1 and TRBJ1-5; D unresolved. This CDR3 region has 17 residues. Per the germline V gene, CDR1 is MGHRA and CDR2 is YSYEKL. V lost 3 bases to trimming and J lost 0 bases, with 15 bases between them. The CDR3, as DNA: TGCGCCAGCAGCCACGTGATGGGATCCTATAGCAATCAGCCCCAGCATTTT. Amino acid sequence: CASSHVMGSYSNQPQHF.

This chain uses TRBV20-1 with TRBJ2-3; 9 bases align to TRBD2. Germline V gene sequence: CDR1 DFQATT, CDR2 SNEGSKA (reference sequence). The ends lost 0 bases at V and 3 bases at J; junction bases unmatched: 4. The length of the CDR3 is 15 residues. CDR3 nucleotides: TGCAGTGCTAGAGATCGGGCGGGGGGGACAGATACGCAGTATTTT. This encodes CSARDRAGGTDTQYF.

The rearrangement links TRBV12-3 or TRBV12-4 to TRBJ2-1; D is unresolved. CDR3 length: 15 amino acids. Trimming removed 5 bases from V and 7 bases from J, with 18 bases in between. As DNA, the CDR3 is TGTGCCAGCAGTCCACTACCGGCGGCTACAAATGAGCAGTTCTTC. It codes for CASSPLPAATNEQFF.

This clonotype showed up many times. This chain joins TRBV29-1 and TRBJ2-3; tentatively, D is TRBD1 or TRBD2 (5 bases each). CDR3 length equals 13 residues. Germline V gene lookup returns CDR1 SQVTM and CDR2 ANQGSEA. The V end lost 4 bases, the J end lost 2 bases, and 10 bases lay between the germline ends. The CDR3 loop is CSVGGTVTDTQYF. CDR3 DNA sequence: TGCAGCGTTGGGGGGACCGTCACAGATACGCAGTATTTT.

This clonotype was found many times. The chain joins TRBV20-1 to TRBJ2-7, with 8 bases fitting TRBD1. The V gene end was trimmed by 6 bases and the J gene end by 3 bases; junction bases not matched to a gene: 1. There are 11 residues in the CDR3. From germline, CDR1 is DFQATT and CDR2 SNEGSKA (reference sequence). The CDR3 bases are TGCAGTGCCGGGACAGGCTACGAGCAGTACTTC. This encodes CSAGTGYEQYF.

This clonotype was seen a few times. Germline is not matched at one junction end, which may reflect a read error. The J gene is TRBJ1-5, the V gene TRBV12-3 or TRBV12-4; D is unresolved. The CDR3 consists of 15 residues. This chain's CDR3 is CASSQGPSGNQHQHF. The CDR3 DNA follows: TGTGCCAGCAGCCAAGGGCCAAGTGGCAATCAGCACCAGCATTTT.

V gene TRBV6-1 combines with J gene TRBJ2-3; maybe TRBD2 (6 bases). The CDR3 is 14 residues long. Germline-derived CDR1 and CDR2 are MNHNS and SASEGT. CDR3 protein: CVAARRDDTDTQYF. The CDR3 DNA reads as TGTGTTGCGGCTCGGCGGGATGACACAGATACGCAGTATTTT.

The V and J genes are TRBV4-1 and TRBJ2-1; tentatively, D is TRBD1 or TRBD2 (5 bases each). The germline V and J ends were trimmed by 1 base and 3 bases, with 10 bases remaining between them. This CDR3 contains 15 residues. Germline V gives CDR1 MGHRA, CDR2 YSYEKL. The CDR3 sequence is CASSQVGTFYNEQFF. DNA of the CDR3: TGCGCCAGCAGCCAAGTAGGGACGTTCTACAATGAGCAGTTCTTC.

This clonotype was found many times. The chain employs TRBV27 and TRBJ2-7, with D possibly being TRBD1 (6 bases). The germline gives CDR1 MNHEY, CDR2 SMNVEV (reference sequence). Trimming removed 2 bases at V and 6 bases at J, with 8 bases between. There are 12 residues in the CDR3. The CDR3 nucleotides read TGTGCCAGCAGTTTAGTGGGGGCCGAGCAGTACTTC. It specifies CASSLVGAEQYF.

The chain links TRBV20-1 to TRBJ1-5, with 9 bases identical to TRBD1. The germline CDR1 and CDR2 sequences are DFQATT and SNEGSKA (reference sequence). The V segment lost 4 bases and the J segment 3 bases; nucleotides outside the gene matches: 4. The CDR3 totals 14 residues. Here the CDR3 reads CSAKGTGNNQPQHF. DNA of the CDR3: TGCAGTGCTAAGGGGACAGGGAACAATCAGCCCCAGCATTTT.

V and J are TRBV15 and TRBJ1-2, with TRBD1 matching over 10 bases. Germline values: CDR1 LNHNV, CDR2 YYDKDF (reference sequence). V lost 4 bases to trimming and J lost 3 bases; unmatched junction nucleotides: 11. The CDR3 is made up of 17 amino acids. The CDR3 sequence is CATSISTGQGVDYGYTF. DNA of the CDR3: TGTGCCACCAGCATTTCGACCGGACAGGGGGTGGACTATGGCTACACCTTC.

The V call is TRBV7-8, the J call TRBJ2-7, with D perhaps being TRBD1 or TRBD2 (5 bases each). The germline V and J ends were trimmed by 3 bases and 2 bases, with 14 bases remaining between them. The germline CDR1 and CDR2 sequences are SGHVS and FQNEAQ. The CDR3 sequence is 15 residues long. This CDR3 reads CASSFYGTETYEQYF. The CDR3 region has the DNA TGTGCCAGCAGCTTTTACGGGACGGAAACCTACGAGCAGTACTTC.

As regards this clonotype: The junction departs from germline at one end; a sequencing error may be responsible. J is TRBJ2-3 and V is TRBV2, with D maybe TRBD2 (5 bases). The CDR3 is made up of 16 amino acids. CDR1 and CDR2 (germline): SNHLY, FYNNEI. This chain's CDR3 is CTSSDGVRGSTDTQYF. CDR3 sequence (DNA): TGTACCAGCAGTGATGGGGTCAGAGGGAGCACAGATACGCAGTATTTT.

The chain combines TRBV20-1 with TRBJ1-4; D call uncertain. With 3 bases removed from V and 8 bases from J, the gap between germline ends came to 10 bases. CDR1 DFQATT and CDR2 SNEGSKA come from the germline V gene (reference sequence). The CDR3 has 12 amino acids. The CDR3 DNA reads TGCAGTGCTAGCCGGGGAGGGGAAAAACTGTTTTTT. It yields the protein CSASRGGEKLFF.

Written as DNA, the CDR3 is TGCGCCAGCTTAGGATACAATGAGCAGTTCTTC. It translates to CASLGYNEQFF. This sequence joins TRBV5-1 and TRBJ2-1; no clear D. The CDR3 covers 11 residues. Germline values: CDR1 SGHRS, CDR2 YFSETQ. Between the trimmed V and J ends, which lost 7 bases and 4 bases, there was a span of 6 bases.

This clonotype was recorded a few times. J is TRBJ2-5 and V is TRBV11-2; TRBD2 is a possible D gene (6 bases). Germline V gene sequence: CDR1 SGHAT, CDR2 FQNNGV. The CDR3 is 15 amino acids. V shed 4 bases and J shed 5 bases, with 17 bases lying between them. The CDR3 DNA reads TGTGCCAGCAGCTCCGCCGGGAGTCCCCGGGAGACCCAGTACTTC. This gives the protein CASSSAGSPRETQYF.

This clonotype was counted a few times. The V gene is TRBV29-1, the J gene TRBJ1-1; no definite D call. CDR3 length: 13 residues. CDR1 is SQVTM and CDR2 is ANQGSEA in the germline V gene. Trimming pared 7 bases from V and 0 bases from J, leaving 12 bases between. The CDR3 region is CSAERVLNTEAFF. The CDR3 bases are TGCAGCGCCGAGCGGGTACTGAACACTGAAGCTTTCTTT.

This clonotype appeared a few times. The chain links TRBV10-3 to TRBJ2-2; TRBD2 aligns across 11 bases. Losses at the gene ends were 4 bases for V and 3 bases for J; bases not matched to a gene: 7. This CDR3 spans 17 amino acids. The germline V gene has CDR1 ENHRY and CDR2 SYGVKD. The CDR3 region has the DNA TGTGCCATCAGTGCGGTAGCGGGGGGGCCAGACACCGGGGAGCTGTTTTTT. This encodes CAISAVAGGPDTGELFF.

The chain has TRBV5-1 and TRBJ1-6; 9 nucleotides agree with TRBD1. Trimming removed 0 bases from V and 13 bases from J; junction bases left unmatched: 8. Per germline, CDR1 SGHRS and CDR2 YFSETQ. CDR3 length: 15 amino acids. The CDR3 region has the DNA TGCGCCAGCAGCTTGGGGACCTTCGACAGGGGGCCCCTCCACTTT. Translated: CASSLGTFDRGPLHF.

This sequence joins TRBV7-8 and TRBJ2-1, with D tentatively TRBD1 (6 bases). Germline V CDR1 and CDR2: SGHVS, FQNEAQ. This CDR3 contains 14 residues. Trimming shortened V by 5 bases and J by 4 bases, and 12 bases separated the two germline ends. The CDR3 reads CASSMDSWYNEQFF. CDR3 DNA: TGTGCCAGCAGCATGGACAGTTGGTACAATGAGCAGTTCTTC.

This clonotype came up a few times. The V gene is TRBV5-1, the J gene TRBJ2-7; 12 nucleotides line up with TRBD2. J gave up 6 bases and V 4 bases, and 8 bases lay outside the gene matches. From germline, CDR1 is SGHRS and CDR2 YFSETQ. The CDR3 is 15 residues long. The DNA for the CDR3 is TGCGCCAGCAGCCAAACGCCGGGACTAGCGGGCGAGCAGTACTTC. The encoded protein is CASSQTPGLAGEQYF.

V is TRBV11-2 and J is TRBJ2-1, with 9 bases fitting TRBD2. V dropped 5 bases and J dropped 1; count of bases not matched to a gene: 9. The CDR3 sequence is 17 residues long. CDR1 SGHAT and CDR2 FQNNGV come from the germline V gene. This CDR3 reads CASSQRAGGPSYNEQFF. The CDR3 DNA reads as TGTGCCAGCAGCCAGCGGGCGGGGGGGCCATCCTACAATGAGCAGTTCTTC.

The gene calls are TRBV5-1 and TRBJ2-2; D unclear. The CDR3 sequence is 14 residues long. Deletions cut 4 bases from V and 5 bases from J, with 12 bases between. CDR1 and CDR2 (germline): SGHRS, YFSETQ. The CDR3 bases are TGCGCCAGCAGCAAGGAAAGGAGTACCGGGGAGCTGTTTTTT. Its translation is CASSKERSTGELFF. The entire variable domain, with the rest obtained from reference TRBV5-1 and TRBJ2-2, is as follows: KAGVTQTPRYLIKTRGQQVTLSCSPISGHRSVSWYQQTPGQGLQFLFEYFSETQRNKGNFPGRFSGRQFSNSRSEMNVSTLELGDSALYLCASSKERSTGELFFGEGSRLTVL.

In this sample, this clonotype turned up a few times. This chain links TRBV12-3 or TRBV12-4 with TRBJ2-7; the D is unclear. V was cut by 0 bases and J by 6 bases, with 3 bases left in between. There are 11 residues in the CDR3. CDR3 protein: CASSLAFEQYF. The CDR3, as DNA: TGTGCCAGCAGTTTAGCGTTCGAGCAGTACTTC.

This clonotype appeared a few times. The chain uses TRBV2 and TRBJ2-7; tentative D call: TRBD1 (8 bases). V was shortened by 7 bases and J by 3 bases, with 19 bases between the two germline ends. Germline-derived CDR1 and CDR2 are SNHLY and FYNNEI. This CDR3 contains 15 residues. In DNA, the CDR3 is TGTGCCAGCACCCTTGGACAGGGAGGGGTCTACGAGCAGTACTTC. This encodes CASTLGQGGVYEQYF.

This sequence joins TRBV6-2 or TRBV6-3 and TRBJ2-5; D not resolved. Germline V gene lookup returns CDR1 MNHEY and CDR2 SVGEGT. The CDR3 length is 12 residues. Trimming took 9 bases from V and 3 from J, leaving 11 bases between them. DNA for the CDR3: TGTGCCAGTGGACCGGACGAAGAGACCCAGTACTTC. Protein product: CASGPDEETQYF.